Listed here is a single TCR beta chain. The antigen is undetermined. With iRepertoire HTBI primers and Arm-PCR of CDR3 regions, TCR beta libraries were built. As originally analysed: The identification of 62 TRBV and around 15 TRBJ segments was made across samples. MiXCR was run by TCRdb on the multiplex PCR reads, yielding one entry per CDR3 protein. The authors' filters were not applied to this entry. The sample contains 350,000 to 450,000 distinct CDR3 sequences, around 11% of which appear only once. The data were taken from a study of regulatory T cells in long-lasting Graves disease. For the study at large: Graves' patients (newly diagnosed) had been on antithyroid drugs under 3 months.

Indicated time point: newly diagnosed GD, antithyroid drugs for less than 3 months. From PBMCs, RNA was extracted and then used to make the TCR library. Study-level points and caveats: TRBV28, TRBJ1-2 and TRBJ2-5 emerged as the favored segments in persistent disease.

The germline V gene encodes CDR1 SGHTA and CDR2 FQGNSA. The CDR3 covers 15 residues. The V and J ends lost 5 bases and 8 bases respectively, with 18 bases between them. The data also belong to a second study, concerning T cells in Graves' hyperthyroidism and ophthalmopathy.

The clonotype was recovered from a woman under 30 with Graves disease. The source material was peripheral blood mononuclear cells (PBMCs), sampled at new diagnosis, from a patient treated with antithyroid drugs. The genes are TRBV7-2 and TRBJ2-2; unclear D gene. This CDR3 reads CASSASPTVEGELFF. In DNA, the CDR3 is TGTGCCAGCAGCGCATCCCCTACGGTTGAAGGGGAGCTGTTTTTT.